These 4 T cell receptor beta chains originate from one sample sequenced in a study of shared clonotypes between healthy human individuals. The protocol was immunoSEQ multiplex PCR, while the TCRdb copy is restricted to in-frame clones and leaves out a portion. The top ten clones hold 34% of a sample with roughly 700,000 clones, roughly 91% of them seen once. Specimen: memory CD8+ T cells from PBMCs. The subset was: CD45RO+ cells pooled with CCR7-negative TemRA cells. The origin of the receptors is a man aged 18 to 30 in good health. Some clones in this sample may be carry-over from other donors' samples.

This clone came up once. Other DNA sequences in this specimen translate into the identical CDR3. This chain connects TRBV27 to TRBJ2-7; D is unresolved. The CDR3 consists of 13 residues. Germline CDR1 MNHEY, CDR2 SMNVEV (reference sequence). V was trimmed by 2 bases and J by 2 bases, leaving 7 bases between them. CDR3 DNA: TGTGCCAGCAGTTTAGCCCTCCCCTACGAGCAGTACTTC. Amino acids: CASSLALPYEQYF.

The table lists this clone with a count of one. The rearrangement links TRBV4-3 to TRBJ2-3, with 8 bases identical to TRBD2. The trim removed 1 base at V and 5 bases at J, leaving 8 bases unmatched. Germline-derived CDR1 and CDR2 are LGHNA and YSLEER. CDR3 length equals 16 residues. The CDR3 spells CASSQVWAGGGDTQYF. In nucleotides, the CDR3 is TGCGCCAGCAGCCAAGTTTGGGCGGGAGGAGGAGATACGCAGTATTTT.

The V call is TRBV6-6, the J call TRBJ1-2; D is unresolved. V was clipped by 5 bases and J by 3 bases, with 16 bases between them. Germline CDR1 reads MNHNY; CDR2 reads SVGAGI (reference sequence). The CDR3 spans 15 residues. The CDR3 is CASSDGEGVYYGYTF. DNA for the CDR3: TGTGCCAGCAGTGACGGCGAGGGTGTTTACTATGGCTACACCTTC.

The chain uses TRBV4-3 and TRBJ2-7; TRBD1 matches 9 bases. The CDR3 is 14 amino acids. Trimming cost V 4 bases and J 4 bases; bases outside gene matches: 5. Per germline, CDR1 LGHNA and CDR2 YSLEER. Here the CDR3 DNA reads TGCGCCAGCAGCCTGCACAGGGGGCGGTACGAGCAGTACTTC. It specifies CASSLHRGRYEQYF.